A single sample gave rise to the 8 T cell receptor beta chains below, sequenced in a study of long-term antiretroviral therapy in people with HIV. Investigators performed immunoSEQ version v3.0 at survey level. Generated by immunoSEQ multiplex PCR, the TCRdb table keeps only in-frame clones and is missing some. The sample contains approximately 17,000 clones, roughly 75% of which appear only once. The specimen was unsorted PBMCs, collected 1.5 years before starting antiretroviral therapy. Receptor source: a woman aged 50 to 60 with HIV.

Here the CDR3 DNA reads TGTGCCAGCAGCCACAGAGGACGGAGCACAGATACGCAGTATTTT. This gives the protein CASSHRGRSTDTQYF. The chain combines TRBV6-6 with TRBJ2-3; unclear D gene. Trimming pared 6 bases from V and 0 bases from J, leaving 13 bases between. The CDR3 sequence is 15 residues long. Germline CDR1 reads MNHNY; CDR2 reads SVGAGI (reference sequence).

This rearrangement joins TRBV7-2 to TRBJ2-1, with D possibly matching TRBD2 (5 bases). CDR1 and CDR2 (germline): SGHTA, FQGNSA. The CDR3 is 16 residues long. Trimming left V 5 bases short and J 5 bases short, with 19 bases between. CDR3 DNA: TGTGCCAGCAGCCCCTCCCCGGGAATGACGGACAATGAGCAGTTCTTC. This encodes CASSPSPGMTDNEQFF.

J is TRBJ2-5 and V is TRBV2; TRBD1 matches 11 bases. Germline V gene data show CDR1 as SNHLY and CDR2 as FYNNEI. Trimming took 3 bases from V and 5 from J; bases not matched to a gene: 14. The CDR3 contains 18 residues. Here the CDR3 reads CASSDGQGAIDGLETQYF. The CDR3 bases are TGTGCCAGCAGTGACGGACAGGGGGCGATAGATGGTTTGGAGACCCAGTACTTC.

The chain uses TRBV5-6 and TRBJ1-1, with D possibly being TRBD1 (5 bases). Trimming took off 2 bases at V and 8 bases at J, with 10 bases between the two ends. In germline, CDR1 is SGHDT, CDR2 YYEEEE. The CDR3 extends over 12 amino acids. The CDR3 protein is CASSFQGWEAFF. The CDR3, as DNA: TGTGCCAGCAGCTTCCAGGGTTGGGAAGCTTTCTTT.

V usage is TRBV9 and J usage is TRBJ2-3; D is perhaps TRBD1 (6 bases). This CDR3 comprises 14 residues. Trimming stripped 3 bases from V and 0 bases from J, with 8 bases between. Germline CDR1 is SGDLS and CDR2 is YYNGEE. CDR3 in DNA: TGTGCCAGCAGCGGGACAGCTAGCACAGATACGCAGTATTTT. Translated: CASSGTASTDTQYF.

A few counts support this clone. This chain joins TRBV30 and TRBJ2-5, with D unresolved. Germline V gene sequence: CDR1 GTSNPN, CDR2 SVGIG (reference sequence). Trimming cost V 0 bases and J 7 bases, with 6 bases left between them. The CDR3 has 11 amino acids. In nucleotides, the CDR3 is TGTGCCTGGAGTGTGGTGAGGACCCAGTACTTC. Translated, it gives CAWSVVRTQYF.

As for this clone: At the DNA level, this CDR3 is encoded by other sequences in the same sample as well. V gene TRBV18 combines with J gene TRBJ1-5; 8 bases map to TRBD1. Germline-derived CDR1 and CDR2 are KGHSH and LQKENI. The junction had 2 bases not matched to a gene; V was cut back by 2 bases and J by 2 bases. This CDR3 comprises 15 residues. Here the CDR3 DNA reads TGTGCCAGCTCACCAGACAGGGGCGGCAATCAGCCCCAGCATTTT. It yields the protein CASSPDRGGNQPQHF.

The rearrangement joins TRBV13 to TRBJ2-2; no reliable D call. Looked up from germline, CDR1 is PRHDT and CDR2 is FYEKMQ (reference sequence). Trimming took off 3 bases at V and 3 bases at J, with 5 bases between the two ends. The CDR3 spans 13 residues. The CDR3 DNA reads TGTGCCAGCAGCTTTGAGGACACCGGGGAGCTGTTTTTT. Protein product: CASSFEDTGELFF. Variable domain in full (rest from reference TRBV13 and TRBJ2-2): AAGVIQSPRHLIKEKRETATLKCYPIPRHDTVYWYQQGPGQDPQFLISFYEKMQSDKGSIPDRFSAQQFSDYHSELNMSSLELGDSALYFCASSFEDTGELFFGEGSRLTVL.